This T cell receptor beta chain appears in the sequencing data of a study of blood T cell repertoires in COVID-19. Study summary: Whether acute or convalescent, the COVID-19 samples came from the United States, Italy and Spain. Sample material is recorded as cDNA or gDNA derived from T cells, B-cell-depleted T cells, or PBMCs.

Original processing methods: Nucleated cell counts were estimated from reference gene primer amplification. Sequenced by immunoSEQ multiplex PCR; TCRdb stores in-frame clones only, minus some. V and J calls and clone size are as listed in that table; D and trimming were resolved from the DNA. The sample holds 310,000 or so clones, roughly 88% seen once. V dropped 8 bases and J dropped 8 bases, with 12 bases sitting between them. Germline CDR1 reads MNHEY; CDR2 reads SMNVEV (reference sequence). There are 12 residues in the CDR3. This TCR was recovered from a woman in her 50s with acute or convalescent COVID-19. The sequencing input was peripheral blood. This chain uses TRBV27 with TRBJ1-4; possibly TRBD1 for D (5 bases). The CDR3 sequence: CASRRRGEKLFF. The CDR3 nucleotides read TGTGCCAGCCGCCGGAGGGGAGAAAAACTGTTTTTT.